This T cell receptor (beta chain) was recorded in a study of cytomegalovirus exposure and HLA in healthy donors. Study-wide points: TCR beta V segments were, for the most part, productive about 87% or about 30% of the time in an earlier analysis.

The germline CDR1 and CDR2 sequences are MGHDK and SYGVNS. The length of the CDR3 is 12 residues. The V gene lost 3 bases and the J gene lost 4 bases, with 6 bases spanning the gap. Notes on this clone: Its target is not known.

It was with 60 Vbeta and 13 Jbeta primers that the PCR ran. Original data processing: In a later analysis, roughly 10 million of some 80 million unique beta chains occurred in at least two donors. Assay used: immunoSEQ multiplex PCR; TCRdb lists only in-frame clones, some missing. V and J calls and clone size are copied from that table; D and trimming were computed from the DNA. The repertoire holds about 160,000 clones, roughly 77% seen once, with about 4% in the top ten. The source of this sequence is a man aged 30 to 45 in good health and CMV-seropositive. Sequencing was carried out using PBMCs. This chain links TRBV25-1 with TRBJ2-5; D gene unclear. This chain's CDR3 is CASSEERETQYF. The CDR3 DNA reads as TGTGCCAGCAGTGAGGAGAGAGAGACCCAGTACTTC.